This is a list of T cell receptor beta chains from one sample in a study of T cell repertoires in urothelial bladder cancer. Assay: immunoSEQ multiplex PCR; the TCRdb copy retains only in-frame clones and omits some. The sample has around 12,000 clones, roughly two thirds seen once. The sequenced sample was tumor-infiltrating cells from bladder cancer. Receptor source: a human donor with a benign inflammatory bladder lesion. Both conserved end residues are part of each CDR3. Size tells how often a clone was seen (once, few, many) or the class of an expanded clone, and some rows leave it out.

abundance	j_gene	v_gene	len	CDR3aa
.	TRBJ1-4	TRBV18	15	CASSPPTGAGEKLFF
once	TRBJ2-1	TRBV28	14	CASGMGGQYNEQFF
.	TRBJ1-1	TRBV11-2	15	CASSPLTTGGTEAFF
.	TRBJ2-7	TRBV13	20	CASSPGTGVKSTGTFYEQYF
.	TRBJ1-5	TRBV6-6	13	CASSREINQPQHF
.	TRBJ1-2	TRBV7-6	11	CASRKTYGYTF
.	TRBJ2-1	TRBV6-4	14	CASRKGQGGNEQFF
.	TRBJ1-6	TRBV5-4	18	CASSLMGGTGGRGSPLHF
.	TRBJ1-1	TRBV5-1	13	CASSSLVGPEAFF
.	TRBJ1-5	TRBV7-9	15	CASSELEDPPGPQHF
.	TRBJ2-7	TRBV7-2	15	CASSLAGQGTYEQYF
.	TRBJ2-1	TRBV27	14	CASSLQGAVPSRFF
.	TRBJ1-5	TRBV10-3	14	CAISESKDGQPQHF
.	TRBJ2-1	TRBV7-3	13	CASSRQGYNEQFF
.	TRBJ2-7	TRBV7-9	15	CASSSDRGRTYEQYF
few	TRBJ1-6	TRBV25-1	14	CASSDREDNSPLHF
.	TRBJ2-1	TRBV30	13	CAWTSGGRDEQFF
.	TRBJ1-1	TRBV6-5	14	CASTQRARSTEAFF
few	TRBJ1-1	TRBV19	13	CAISDSPNTEAFF
.	TRBJ1-2	TRBV19	16	CASSTQAGSPNYGYTF
.	TRBJ1-6	TRBV19	16	CASSVLGGSYNSPLHF
.	TRBJ2-1	TRBV4-1	16	CASSQDIGLANREQFF
.	TRBJ1-5	TRBV4-2	17	CASSQDWRVRGDQPQHF
.	TRBJ2-3	TRBV27	14	CASGGSSSTDTQYF
once	TRBJ2-2	TRBV19	13	CASSPQGTGELFF
few	TRBJ2-6	TRBV18	18	CASSPGQGSSSGANVLTF
medium-sized	TRBJ1-3	TRBV2	15	CASSENLSSGNTIYF
.	TRBJ1-1	TRBV10-3	14	CAIRSGDLNTEAFF
.	TRBJ2-6	TRBV5-4	15	CATSGGIGGANVLTF
.	TRBJ2-7	TRBV9	17	CASSPDELADFSYEQYF
.	TRBJ2-3	TRBV7-7	16	CASSPDWDRGKDTQYF
.	TRBJ2-2	TRBV29-1	17	CSVLAGGSFSNTGELFF
.	TRBJ2-3	TRBV7-6	13	CASSLGQADTQYF
.	TRBJ1-5	TRBV7-8	15	CASSLARRGNQPQHF
.	TRBJ2-1	TRBV6-5	16	CASSYIKSGVGNEQFF
.	TRBJ2-4	TRBV7-8	14	CASSLGQARNIQYF
.	TRBJ2-3	TRBV19	13	CASSNGGTDTQYF
.	TRBJ2-3	TRBV5-1	15	CASSLEYIGTDTQYF
.	TRBJ2-1	TRBV7-8	21	CASSLYLRSTGGQSSYNEQFF
.	TRBJ1-1	TRBV29-1	13	CSVRTGGVTEAFF
large	TRBJ1-5	TRBV27	13	CASRLGGNQPQHF
.	TRBJ2-1	TRBV20-1	11	CSARRGHEQFF